This T cell receptor (beta chain) was found in a study of patients and donors after allogeneic stem cell transplantation. Per the germline V gene, CDR1 is GTSNPN and CDR2 is SVGIG (reference sequence). The V gene end was trimmed by 6 bases and the J gene end by 1 base; junction bases not matched to a gene: 7. The CDR3 has 14 residues. TCRdb itself ran the RT-PCR reads through MiXCR, one entry per CDR3 protein. Of about 400,000 distinct CDR3 sequences in the sample, roughly 17% were seen once. This clonotype was counted at least ten times. Sequencing input: blood, either unsorted or a sorted T cell fraction (not recorded which). The chain employs TRBV30 and TRBJ2-7, with 9 positions matching TRBD2. This TCR was recovered from a human donor who was either an allogeneic HSCT recipient or a stem cell or donor lymphocyte infusion donor (not recorded which). It is not recorded whose cells these are; they may come from a transplant donor. CDR3 bases: TGTGCCTGCCTAACTAGCGGGTTTTCCTACGAGCAGTACTTC. Its protein is CACLTSGFSYEQYF.